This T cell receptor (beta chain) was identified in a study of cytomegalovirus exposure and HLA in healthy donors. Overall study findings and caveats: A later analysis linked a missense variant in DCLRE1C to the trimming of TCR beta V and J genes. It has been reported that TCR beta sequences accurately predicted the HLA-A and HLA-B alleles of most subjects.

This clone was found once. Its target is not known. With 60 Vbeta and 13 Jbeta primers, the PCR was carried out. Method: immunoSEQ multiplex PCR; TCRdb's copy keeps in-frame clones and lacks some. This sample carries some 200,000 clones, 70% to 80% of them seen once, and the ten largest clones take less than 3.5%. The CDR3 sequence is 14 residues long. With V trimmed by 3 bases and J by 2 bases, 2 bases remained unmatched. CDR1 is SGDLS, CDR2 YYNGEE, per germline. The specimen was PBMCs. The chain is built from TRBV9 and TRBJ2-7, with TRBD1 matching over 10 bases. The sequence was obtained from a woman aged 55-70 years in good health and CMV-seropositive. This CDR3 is CASSEGQGTYEQYF. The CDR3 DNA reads TGTGCCAGCAGCGAGGGACAGGGGACCTACGAGCAGTACTTC.